A single sample is the source of the 22 T cell receptor beta chains below, sequenced in a study of cytomegalovirus exposure and HLA in healthy donors. 60 Vbeta and 13 Jbeta primers were used in PCR. The method was immunoSEQ multiplex PCR; TCRdb's version includes in-frame clones alone and lacks a portion of them. The sample has about 61,000 clones; 75% to 85% are singletons. Sequencing was carried out using PBMCs. The source is a man between 50 and 59 years old in good health and CMV-seropositive.

The rearrangement uses TRBV7-2 and TRBJ1-1; tentative D call: TRBD1 (6 bases). The CDR3 is 13 amino acids. Germline CDR1 SGHTA, CDR2 FQGNSA. V was shortened by 2 bases and J by 7 bases, with 11 bases between the two germline ends. DNA for the CDR3: TGTGCCAGCAGCTTACGAGGGGGGGTTGAAGCTTTCTTT. It yields the protein CASSLRGGVEAFF.

The chain uses TRBV27 and TRBJ1-4, with no clear D. Germline CDR1 reads MNHEY; CDR2 reads SMNVEV (reference sequence). Trimming pared 0 bases from V and 6 bases from J, leaving 11 bases between. The CDR3 contains 15 residues. The CDR3 coding sequence is TGTGCCAGCAGTTTATCGCGCAGGTTATATGAAAAACTGTTTTTT. Encoded protein: CASSLSRRLYEKLFF. The whole variable domain, filled in from reference TRBV27 and TRBJ1-4, reads EAQVTQNPRYLITVTGKKLTVTCSQNMNHEYMSWYRQDPGLGLRQIYYSMNVEVTDKGDVPEGYKVSRKEKRNFPLILESPSPNQTSLYFCASSLSRRLYEKLFFGSGTQLSVL.

The chain employs TRBV7-6 and TRBJ2-3; 11 bases fit TRBD2. V gave up 5 bases and J gave up 3 bases; unmatched junction bases: 4. From germline, CDR1 is SGHVS and CDR2 FNYEAQ. There are 15 residues in the CDR3. CDR3 nucleotides: TGTGCCAGCAGCGGGACTAGCGGTCTAACAGATACGCAGTATTTT. Protein: CASSGTSGLTDTQYF.

As concerns this clone: Given a far larger clone just one base away, this is likely a sequencing read error. The same CDR3 can be traced to other DNA sequences in this sample. V is TRBV4-1 and J is TRBJ2-7; D is uncertain. Germline lookup yields CDR1 MGHRA and CDR2 YSYEKL. With 0 bases removed from V and 3 bases from J, the gap between germline ends came to 15 bases. The CDR3 spans 16 residues. The CDR3 protein is CASSQEAGKGYYEQYF. The CDR3 region has the DNA TGCGCCAGCAGCCAAGAAGCAGGCAAAGGCTACTACGAGCAGTACTTC.

The chain uses TRBV4-2 and TRBJ2-2; 8 bases align to TRBD1. J lost 7 bases, V lost 4 bases, and 17 bases had no gene match. The CDR3 loop spans 18 amino acids. CDR1 is LGHNA and CDR2 is YNFKEQ in the germline V gene. CDR3 sequence: CASSRHLRGRELDGELFF. The DNA for the CDR3 is TGTGCCAGCAGCCGGCACCTCAGGGGGCGCGAATTGGACGGGGAGCTGTTTTTT.

On this clone: At one of its ends the junction is not consistent with the germline gene, which may arise from a read error. The J gene is TRBJ1-1, the V gene TRBV19; no clear D gene. CDR1 is LNHDA, CDR2 SQIVND, per germline (reference sequence). The CDR3 is made up of 15 amino acids. Written as DNA, the CDR3 is TGCGCCAGTAGTCCCCCACCACGGCGGGTCACTGAAGCTTTCTTT. Its protein is CASSPPPRRVTEAFF.

The V call is TRBV10-3, the J call TRBJ2-3, with D maybe TRBD1 (5 bases). This CDR3 has 15 amino acids. Germline loops: CDR1 ENHRY, CDR2 SYGVKD. V was clipped by 2 bases and J by 1 base, with 10 bases between them. The CDR3: CAISEPKGGTDTQYF. In DNA form, the CDR3 reads TGTGCCATCAGTGAGCCCAAAGGGGGCACAGATACGCAGTATTTT.

The chain combines TRBV5-1 with TRBJ2-3; 7 bases match TRBD1. CDR3 length equals 15 residues. From germline, CDR1 is SGHRS and CDR2 YFSETQ. With V trimmed by 4 bases and J by 2 bases, 7 bases remained unmatched. CDR3 residues: CASSRRDRDTDTQYF. As DNA, the CDR3 is TGCGCCAGCAGCCGCCGGGACAGAGACACAGATACGCAGTATTTT.

The chain couples TRBV5-5 to TRBJ2-3, with D hard to call. Germline V gene sequence: CDR1 SGHKS, CDR2 YYEKEE (reference sequence). V was shortened by 4 bases and J by 5 bases, with 14 bases between the two germline ends. The CDR3 loop spans 14 amino acids. This CDR3 is CASSQRIGLDTQYF. CDR3 nucleotides: TGTGCCAGCAGCCAACGAATCGGGTTAGATACGCAGTATTTT. Full variable domain (outside the CDR3, taken from reference TRBV5-5 and TRBJ2-3): DAGVTQSPTHLIKTRGQQVTLRCSPISGHKSVSWYQQVLGQGPQFIFQYYEKEERGRGNFPDRFSARQFPNYSSELNVNALLLGDSALYLCASSQRIGLDTQYFGPGTRLTVL.

This clone was found a few times. The chain has TRBV9 and TRBJ2-5; D perhaps matches TRBD2 (6 bases). The germline V gene has CDR1 SGDLS and CDR2 YYNGEE. Deletions cut 0 bases from V and 1 base from J, with 16 bases between. There are 17 residues in the CDR3. The CDR3 here is CASSVGGSGPFQETQYF. The DNA for the CDR3 is TGTGCCAGCAGCGTAGGGGGTAGCGGACCTTTCCAAGAGACCCAGTACTTC.

The gene calls are TRBV28 and TRBJ1-6, with a possible D match to TRBD1 (6 bases). V was shortened by 5 bases and J by 4 bases, with 12 bases between the two germline ends. CDR3 length: 15 residues. Germline CDR1 reads MDHEN; CDR2 reads SYDVKM. Written as DNA, the CDR3 is TGTGCCAGCAGTCCAATGGACAGTTATAATTCACCCCTCCACTTT. It encodes CASSPMDSYNSPLHF.

The rearrangement links TRBV21-1 to TRBJ2-7; TRBD2 is the table's D call and was not checked against the DNA. TRBV21-1 is tagged as a pseudogene. CDR3 size: 17 residues. The CDR3 sequence: CASSRASGRTNSYEQYF. For the CDR3, the DNA is TGTGCCAGCAGCCGGGCTAGCGGGAGGACCAATTCCTACGAGCAGTACTTC.

The chain couples TRBV27 to TRBJ2-7; 8 nucleotides align to TRBD1. The CDR3 spans 16 residues. The germline V gene has CDR1 MNHEY and CDR2 SMNVEV (reference sequence). With 2 bases clipped from V and 1 base from J, the junction kept 7 bases outside the gene matches. CDR3 residues: CASSLGRTGRSYEQYF. In DNA, the CDR3 is TGTGCCAGCAGTTTAGGGAGGACAGGGAGATCCTACGAGCAGTACTTC.

The V gene is TRBV28, the J gene TRBJ2-1; a weak D match, TRBD2 (7 bases). In germline, CDR1 is MDHEN, CDR2 SYDVKM. Trimming took 6 bases from V and 9 from J, leaving 18 bases between them. The CDR3 totals 14 residues. The DNA for the CDR3 is TGTGCCAGCAGACAAAACGGGGGAGGGGGTGAGCAGTTCTTC. Its protein product is CASRQNGGGGEQFF.

This chain connects TRBV6-6 to TRBJ1-5; 10 bases match TRBD1. V shed 6 bases, J shed 6 bases, and the junction held 8 bases outside the gene matches. The CDR3 is 15 residues long. Germline CDR1 and CDR2: MNHNY and SVGAGI (reference sequence). CDR3 DNA: TGTGCCAGCAGACAAAACCGGGACAGGGGTCAGCCCCAGCATTTT. Its translation is CASRQNRDRGQPQHF.

This clone was recorded only once. The chain couples TRBV4-2 to TRBJ2-3; 9 nucleotides align to TRBD2. The CDR3 is 16 amino acids. V shed 0 bases and J 8 bases; nucleotides not matched to a gene: 9. Germline values: CDR1 LGHNA, CDR2 YNFKEQ. DNA of the CDR3: TGTGCCAGCAGCCAAGACGGGACTAGCCAGGGGAGTACGCAGTATTTT. Amino acids: CASSQDGTSQGSTQYF.

This clone has more than one count but fewer than ten. This chain uses TRBV20-1 with TRBJ1-2; a weak D match, TRBD1 (5 bases). V was clipped by 6 bases and J by 8 bases, with 13 bases between them. The CDR3 is 11 amino acids. Germline CDR1 is DFQATT and CDR2 is SNEGSKA (reference sequence). DNA of the CDR3: TGCAGTGCCCCAGGGTCTAGAGGCTACACCTTC. Translation: CSAPGSRGYTF.

The CDR3 loop is CASRSPGTGSTEAFF. The CDR3 region has the DNA TGTGCCAGCAGATCCCCCGGGACAGGGTCCACTGAAGCTTTCTTT. The rearrangement joins TRBV6-5 to TRBJ1-1, with TRBD1 identical over 9 bases. This CDR3 has 15 residues. The germline CDR1 and CDR2 sequences are MNHEY and SVGAGI. The trim removed 6 bases at V and 4 bases at J, leaving 9 bases unmatched.

As regards this clone: At one boundary the junction diverges from the germline segment, which might be a read error. The rearrangement links TRBV4-3 to TRBJ2-1; D not resolved. Germline assignment: CDR1 LGHNA and CDR2 YSLEER. This CDR3 has 17 residues. The CDR3 protein is CATSQALIAIIYNEQFF. The CDR3 DNA reads as TGCGCCACCAGCCAAGCTCTGATAGCAATCATCTACAATGAGCAGTTCTTC.

In this sample, this clone turned up a few times. The chain couples TRBV6-5 to TRBJ2-3, with a possible D match to TRBD1 (5 bases). Trimming left V 6 bases short and J 3 bases short, with 16 bases between. The CDR3 extends over 15 amino acids. The germline gives CDR1 MNHEY, CDR2 SVGAGI. CDR3 sequence reads: CASSSTGQWTDTQYF. DNA of the CDR3: TGTGCCAGCAGCTCCACAGGCCAGTGGACAGATACGCAGTATTTT.

The gene calls are TRBV10-3 and TRBJ1-2; TRBD1 matches at 7 bases. CDR3 length: 17 amino acids. CDR1 and CDR2 from the germline V gene are ENHRY and SYGVKD. After removal of 2 bases from V and 5 bases from J, the junction contained 14 bases not matched to a gene. CDR3 residues: CAISEGGSVYRGYGYTF. The CDR3 DNA reads TGTGCCATCAGTGAGGGCGGGTCCGTTTACAGGGGTTATGGCTACACCTTC.

The rearrangement joins TRBV27 to TRBJ1-5; 10 bases agree with TRBD1. This CDR3 region has 18 residues. The junction had 11 bases not matched to a gene; V was cut back by 6 bases and J by 0 bases. Germline V CDR1 and CDR2: MNHEY, SMNVEV (reference sequence). CDR3 sequence: CASRLTGTGAPSNQPQHF. In DNA form, the CDR3 reads TGTGCCAGCAGACTTACCGGGACAGGGGCCCCTAGCAATCAGCCCCAGCATTTT.